This T cell receptor beta chain was captured by sequencing in a study of shared clonotypes between healthy human individuals. Whole-study context: A couple of women and a few men aged 18 to 49 made up the donors. Each donor had three CD4 naive, three CD4 memory, two CD8 naive and one CD8 memory plate.

Genomic DNA per cell subset filled all wells of several immunoSEQ plates. An approximately 220 ng quantity of DNA, roughly 32,000 T cell genomes, went into the sorted-subset replicate PCRs. The data were produced by immunoSEQ multiplex PCR, yet TCRdb's version contains in-frame clones alone and is incomplete. The sample carries roughly 720,000 clones, 80% to 95% recorded once. Germline V lookup: CDR1 MGHRA, CDR2 YSYEKL. This CDR3 has 15 residues. Trimming shortened V by 2 bases and J by 1 base, and 8 bases separated the two germline ends. This chain uses TRBV4-1 with TRBJ2-2; tentative D call: TRBD1 (5 bases). Sequenced sample: memory CD8+ T cells from PBMCs. Subset given: CD45RO+ cells pooled with CCR7-negative TemRA cells. This TCR came from a young man in good health. Some clones in this sample may be carry-over from other donors' samples. DNA for the CDR3: TGCGCCAGCAGCCAACATACAGGGAACACCGGGGAGCTGTTTTTT. Its translation: CASSQHTGNTGELFF.